The TCR beta chain described here comes from a study of CD8 T cells in ankylosing spondylitis. Study results and limitations: There was a TCR beta motif, made of roughly eight highly homologous variants, that appeared characteristic of ankylosing spondylitis blood. CD8+ by phenotype, disease-linked clones were relatively rare in peripheral blood. Earlier literature documents some of the motif variants in reactive arthritis synovial fluid and blood. Matched ankylosing spondylitis synovial fluid reportedly showed significant enrichment of disease-linked clones.

Per the germline V gene, CDR1 is SGHVS and CDR2 is FQNEAQ. CDR3 length: 15 residues. J lost 5 bases, V lost 5 bases, and 4 bases had no gene match. Ten or more counts support this clonotype. What it binds is unknown. Quantitative molecular-barcoded 5'-RACE generated the TCR beta libraries. TCRdb recomputed calls from the 5' RACE reads with MiXCR, one row per CDR3 protein. The sample lists a few hundred thousand distinct CDR3 sequences, about an eighth occurring once. V and J are TRBV7-8 and TRBJ2-3; TRBD2 matches 13 bases. The clonotype originates from a male donor with ankylosing spondylitis. Material for sequencing was blood, either unsorted or a sorted T cell fraction (not recorded which). The CDR3 coding sequence is TGTGCCAGCAGCCCTAGGACTAGCGGGGGAGATACGCAGTATTTT. Translating gives CASSPRTSGGDTQYF.